The 11 T cell receptor beta chains below all came from one sample that was sequenced in a study of CD8+ T cells in alopecia areata. Treatment here: oral pan-JAK inhibitor, 5-10 mg twice daily. In each case, RNA was isolated and then reverse transcribed into cDNA as the sequencing template. Some clones are missing from TCRdb's copy, which holds only in-frame ones; the method was immunoSEQ multiplex PCR. The sample yields about 42,000 clones, about three fifths seen once. The sample in question was CD8+ T cells sorted from blood, obtained at week 4, from a patient treated with tofacitinib. These TCRs come from a human donor with alopecia areata.

This clone was seen more than once but under ten times. This chain links TRBV29-1 with TRBJ1-5; D is ambiguous. CDR1 SQVTM and CDR2 ANQGSEA come from the germline V gene. The CDR3 loop spans 13 amino acids. Trimming removed 6 bases at V and 3 bases at J, with 12 bases between. The CDR3 loop is CSVRDGLNQPQHF. CDR3 nucleotides: TGCAGCGTCCGCGACGGACTCAATCAGCCCCAGCATTTT.

V gene TRBV7-8 combines with J gene TRBJ2-3; no reliable D call. The V gene's germline CDR1 is SGHVS and CDR2 FQNEAQ. This CDR3 is built from 16 residues. V lost 0 bases and J 1 base, leaving 11 bases between the germline ends. In nucleotides, the CDR3 is TGTGCCAGCAGCTTAGCGCCGCTACAACGCACAGATACGCAGTATTTT. Residues: CASSLAPLQRTDTQYF.

The V gene is TRBV6-1, the J gene TRBJ2-1; TRBD2 agrees at 9 bases. Unmatched junction bases numbered 9, after V lost 4 bases and J lost 8 bases. This CDR3 region has 15 residues. The germline CDR1 and CDR2 sequences are MNHNS and SASEGT. The CDR3 is CASSGSGGGADEQFF. The CDR3 nucleotides read TGTGCCAGCAGTGGTTCGGGCGGGGGGGCCGATGAGCAGTTCTTC.

The chain links TRBV29-1 to TRBJ1-2; 8 positions agree with TRBD1. With V trimmed by 4 bases and J by 2 bases, 3 bases remained unmatched. This CDR3 spans 13 amino acids. Germline assignment: CDR1 SQVTM and CDR2 ANQGSEA. The CDR3, as DNA: TGCAGCGTTGCGGACAGGGCGAACTATGGCTACACCTTC. It is translated as CSVADRANYGYTF.

This clone was counted between two and nine times. The chain uses TRBV27 and TRBJ2-6; D not resolved. The V end lost 6 bases, the J end lost 2 bases, and 2 bases lay between the germline ends. This CDR3 comprises 12 residues. Germline assignment: CDR1 MNHEY and CDR2 SMNVEV (reference sequence). CDR3 bases: TGTGCCAGCAGCCCTGGGGCCAACGTCCTGACTTTC. Translation: CASSPGANVLTF.

The chain combines TRBV13 with TRBJ2-7; 10 bases line up with TRBD2. The CDR3 totals 14 residues. Germline assignment: CDR1 PRHDT and CDR2 FYEKMQ (reference sequence). Trimming cost V 4 bases and J 1 base; bases outside gene matches: 1. CDR3 DNA: TGTGCCAGCAGCTCGGGACTAGCGTCCTACGAGCAGTACTTC. Protein product: CASSSGLASYEQYF.

The gene calls are TRBV6-5 and TRBJ2-3, with D uncertain. V was pared by 0 bases and J by 0 bases, with 4 bases between. The V gene's germline CDR1 is MNHEY and CDR2 SVGAGI. CDR3 length: 14 residues. The CDR3 DNA reads as TGTGCCAGCAGTTACTCCTCCAGCACAGATACGCAGTATTTT. Amino acids: CASSYSSSTDTQYF.

This clone was recorded only once. The chain's CDR3 is CSVAWDRAYEQYF. The CDR3 DNA sequence: TGCAGCGTTGCTTGGGACAGAGCCTACGAGCAGTACTTC. This chain uses TRBV29-1 with TRBJ2-7; 7 bases map to TRBD1. The germline gives CDR1 SQVTM, CDR2 ANQGSEA. The CDR3 spans 13 residues. V lost 4 bases, J lost 2 bases, and 5 bases stayed unmatched.

The chain combines TRBV13 with TRBJ1-2, with D unclear. This CDR3 contains 15 residues. V was pared by 0 bases and J by 4 bases, with 12 bases between. The germline gives CDR1 PRHDT, CDR2 FYEKMQ (reference sequence). CDR3 nucleotides: TGTGCCAGCAGCTTAGGGGGGTCCGCGTCCTATGGCTACACCTTC. Translation gives CASSLGGSASYGYTF.

This clone was seen just once. The rearrangement links TRBV27 to TRBJ1-1, with D unresolved. Trimming left V 0 bases short and J 5 bases short, with 10 bases between. CDR1 MNHEY and CDR2 SMNVEV come from the germline V gene (reference sequence). The CDR3 runs 14 residues. CDR3 loop: CASSLSPESTEAFF. The CDR3 coding sequence is TGTGCCAGCAGTTTATCGCCAGAGTCAACTGAAGCTTTCTTT.

In its sample, this clone was seen a few times. The rearrangement uses TRBV29-1 and TRBJ2-3; D may be TRBD2 (6 bases). The V gene lost 7 bases and the J gene lost 2 bases, with 19 bases spanning the gap. Germline-derived CDR1 and CDR2 are SQVTM and ANQGSEA. The CDR3 is made up of 15 amino acids. In nucleotides, the CDR3 is TGCAGCGCCTCCCCGACTAGTAAGGACACAGATACGCAGTATTTT. Encoded protein: CSASPTSKDTDTQYF.